The 21 T cell receptor beta chains presented below share a single source sample, sequenced in a study of blood T cells in healthy people across ages. Primed by a sample-barcoded 5' primer and a J-beta primer mix, a second PCR proceeded for about 6 to 12 cycles. TCRdb re-called the 5' RACE reads through MiXCR, storing one row per CDR3 protein. The table records about 640,000 distinct CDR3 sequences, approximately 30% of them present only once. Sequencing input: blood. These receptors all stem from a woman of 80 years or more in good health.

This clonotype has ten or more counts. The chain employs TRBV3-1 and TRBJ2-3; 9 bases are shared with TRBD1. V lost 5 bases, J lost 4 bases, and 10 bases stayed unmatched. The CDR3 totals 16 residues. Germline V gives CDR1 LGHDT, CDR2 YNNKEL (reference sequence). Here the CDR3 reads CASSISTGGGSDTQYF. The CDR3 region has the DNA TGTGCCAGCAGCATCTCAACAGGGGGCGGATCAGATACGCAGTATTTT.

This clonotype occurred many times. This chain connects TRBV21-1 to TRBJ1-2. TRBV21-1 constitutes a pseudogene. The CDR3 is 14 amino acids. CDR3 DNA sequence: TGTGCCAGCAGCAAGGGGGTTATCAACTATGGCTACACCTTC. Encoded protein: CASSKGVINYGYTF.

This sequence joins TRBV20-1 and TRBJ2-1; D is undetermined. Gene TRBJ2-7 matches the end of the DNA better, so the J call may be wrong. Germline V gene data show CDR1 as DFQATT and CDR2 as SNEGSKA (reference sequence). This CDR3 has 14 amino acids. CDR3 sequence: CSAQTLFSYNEQYF. CDR3 nucleotides: TGCAGTGCGCAGACACTATTCTCCTACAATGAGCAGTACTTC.

This clonotype was seen a handful of times. V and J are TRBV9 and TRBJ1-1; D not resolved. V was shortened by 1 base and J by 1 base, with 5 bases between the two germline ends. CDR3 size: 13 residues. Germline assignment: CDR1 SGDLS and CDR2 YYNGEE. Written as DNA, the CDR3 is TGTGCCAGCAGCGTACATTCGAACACTGAAGCTTTCTTT. The encoded protein is CASSVHSNTEAFF.

This clonotype has ten or more counts. The chain carries TRBV28 and TRBJ2-4; D remains unclear. CDR1 is MDHEN, CDR2 SYDVKM, per germline. The V gene lost 6 bases and the J gene lost 2 bases, with 8 bases spanning the gap. The CDR3 is 13 amino acids. The CDR3 DNA reads as TGTGCCAGCAGAGGAGCACCCAAAAACATTCAGTACTTC. Translated: CASRGAPKNIQYF.

This clonotype has at least ten counts. The chain joins TRBV5-6 to TRBJ2-5, with TRBD2 matching 14 bases. After removal of 4 bases from V and 2 bases from J, the junction contained 4 bases not matched to a gene. Germline V gene sequence: CDR1 SGHDT, CDR2 YYEEEE. The CDR3 totals 16 residues. In DNA, the CDR3 is TGTGCCAGCAGCCCGGGACTAGCGGGGGAACAAGAGACCCAGTACTTC. This translates into CASSPGLAGEQETQYF.

This clonotype was counted a few times. The chain couples TRBV7-9 to TRBJ2-5; 15 nucleotides align to TRBD2. Germline trimming cut 5 bases from V and 5 bases from J; bases unmatched to any gene: 6. CDR3 size: 16 residues. Germline assignment: CDR1 SEHNR and CDR2 FQNEAQ (reference sequence). The CDR3 spells CASSGGLAGGRETQYF. CDR3 nucleotide sequence: TGTGCCAGCAGCGGAGGACTAGCGGGGGGGCGGGAGACCCAGTACTTC.

This clonotype was counted ten times or more. This clone may be a read error of a much larger clone one base away. The chain couples TRBV5-1 to TRBJ2-1; 8 bases map to TRBD1. The J call may be incorrect, as the DNA end agrees better with TRBJ2-7. CDR3 length: 13 residues. CDR1 SGHRS and CDR2 YFSETQ come from the germline V gene. DNA for the CDR3: TGCGCCAGCACCGGACAGGGCTACAATGAGCAGTACTTC. Its protein product is CASTGQGYNEQYF.

This clonotype appeared many times. The chain links TRBV25-1 to TRBJ2-5; 10 bases fit TRBD2. CDR3 length equals 18 residues. V was pared by 3 bases and J by 5 bases, with 15 bases of the junction left unmatched. From germline, CDR1 is MGHDK and CDR2 SYGVNS. Here the CDR3 reads CASSDFPPSGGEIETQYF. Written as DNA, the CDR3 is TGTGCCAGCAGTGATTTCCCCCCAAGCGGGGGGGAGATTGAGACCCAGTACTTC.

This clonotype was found many times. The chain joins TRBV4-1 to TRBJ2-1, with TRBD2 matching over 11 bases. In germline, CDR1 is MGHRA, CDR2 YSYEKL. Germline trimming cut 3 bases from V and 9 bases from J; bases unmatched to any gene: 10. This CDR3 is 16 amino acids long. For the CDR3, the DNA is TGCGCCAGCAGCCACCCGACTAGCGGGGTATTCGGTGAGCAGTTCTTC. Its protein product is CASSHPTSGVFGEQFF.

This clonotype came up a few times. The chain combines TRBV28 with TRBJ1-2, with 11 bases identical to TRBD1. The CDR3 length is 15 residues. Germline-derived CDR1 and CDR2 are MDHEN and SYDVKM. After removal of 4 bases from V and 6 bases from J, the junction contained 7 bases not matched to a gene. The CDR3 DNA reads TGTGCCAGCAGTTCCTTGGACAGGGGGCGTCATGGCTACACCTTC. Protein sequence: CASSSLDRGRHGYTF.

The CDR3: CASSPPEGTDTGELFF. CDR3 DNA sequence: TGTGCCAGCAGCCCCCCCGAGGGGACGGACACCGGGGAGCTGTTTTTT. The chain combines TRBV11-3 with TRBJ2-2; D possibly uses TRBD1 or TRBD2 (5 bases each). V was cut by 5 bases and J by 3 bases, with 16 bases left in between. Germline CDR1 is SGHNT and CDR2 is YENEEA. This CDR3 region has 16 residues. The variable domain in full, completed from reference TRBV11-3 and TRBJ2-2, reads EAGVVQSPRYKIIEKKQPVAFWCNPISGHNTLYWYLQNLGQGPELLIRYENEEAVDDSQLPKDRFSAERLKGVDSTLKIQPAELGDSAVYLCASSPPEGTDTGELFFGEGSRLTVL.

This clonotype was observed a handful of times. This chain joins TRBV12-3 or TRBV12-4 and TRBJ1-5; 11 nucleotides align to TRBD1. The V and J ends lost 6 bases and 0 bases, in that order; junction bases with no gene match: 10. This CDR3 comprises 18 residues. The CDR3 DNA follows: TGTGCCAGCAGCCCCTGGACAGGGGGCCTGTATAGCAATCAGCCCCAGCATTTT. Translated, it gives CASSPWTGGLYSNQPQHF.

Concerning this clonotype itself: A read error may account for a junction end that differs from germline. The J gene is TRBJ2-7, the V gene TRBV27; D remains unclear. There are 13 residues in the CDR3. Per germline, CDR1 MNHEY and CDR2 SMNVEV (reference sequence). DNA of the CDR3: TGTGCCAGCAGGTTATCCATAAAAGAGGCCCAGTACTTC. Amino acids: CASRLSIKEAQYF.

The rearrangement uses TRBV15 and TRBJ2-2; 13 bases align to TRBD2. V lost 1 base and J lost 5; bases outside the gene matches: 4. Germline CDR1 LNHNV, CDR2 YYDKDF (reference sequence). The CDR3 has 17 residues. CDR3 sequence (DNA): TGTGCCACCAGCAGAGCTTCGGGACTAGCGGGGACCGGGGAGCTGTTTTTT. Translating gives CATSRASGLAGTGELFF.

About this clonotype itself: This may be a read error: a much more frequent sequence differs by one nucleotide. V and J are TRBV29-1 and TRBJ1-1; 9 bases are shared with TRBD1. The CDR3 contains 14 residues. V dropped 5 bases and J dropped 1; count of bases not matched to a gene: 5. Per the germline V gene, CDR1 is SQVTM and CDR2 is ANQGSEA. The CDR3 DNA sequence: TGCAGCGTTCCGACAGGGGGGGCGAACACTGAAGCTTTCTTT. The encoded protein is CSVPTGGANTEAFF.

Concerning this clonotype itself: A much bigger clone sits one base away, suggesting this may be a read error. The V gene is TRBV6-1, the J gene TRBJ2-1; 7 bases match TRBD1. The J segment lost 10 bases and the V segment lost 3 bases, leaving 12 bases of the junction unmatched. The germline V gene has CDR1 MNHNS and CDR2 SASEGT. The CDR3 length is 15 residues. The CDR3 here is CASSEARQGTREQFF. CDR3 bases: TGTGCCAGCAGTGAGGCGAGACAGGGCACCCGGGAGCAGTTCTTC.

This clonotype came up once. This chain uses TRBV6-6 with TRBJ2-7; the match to TRBD1 covers 8 bases. J lost 4 bases, V lost 7 bases, and 9 bases had no gene match. Germline V gives CDR1 MNHNY, CDR2 SVGAGI (reference sequence). The CDR3 totals 14 residues. The CDR3 bases are TGTGCCAGCACCGCAGGGACAGGTGATTACGAGCAGTACTTC. This gives the protein CASTAGTGDYEQYF.

This chain joins TRBV25-1 and TRBJ1-1; D is possibly TRBD1 (5 bases). The CDR3 spans 13 residues. V dropped 4 bases and J dropped 3 bases, with 9 bases sitting between them. Germline-derived CDR1 and CDR2 are MGHDK and SYGVNS. CDR3 nucleotide sequence: TGTGCCAGCAGTGGGGGCCGCGACACTGAAGCTTTCTTT. This translates into CASSGGRDTEAFF. The entire variable domain, with the rest obtained from reference TRBV25-1 and TRBJ1-1, is as follows: EADIYQTPRYLVIGTGKKITLECSQTMGHDKMYWYQQDPGMELHLIHYSYGVNSTEKGDLSSESTVSRIRTEHFPLTLESARPSHTSQYLCASSGGRDTEAFFGQGTRLTVV.

This clonotype was counted ten times or more. This chain links TRBV20-1 with TRBJ2-3; 12 nucleotides line up with TRBD2. The germline V gene has CDR1 DFQATT and CDR2 SNEGSKA (reference sequence). J lost 3 bases, V lost 0 bases, and 7 bases had no gene match. This CDR3 region has 17 residues. The CDR3 nucleotides are TGCAGTGCTAGAGATGCTAGCGGGGGGGCCAGTACAGATACGCAGTATTTT. Protein sequence: CSARDASGGASTDTQYF.

This clonotype was found many times. This chain links TRBV6-2 or TRBV6-3 with TRBJ1-2; D is perhaps TRBD1 (5 bases). Germline lookup yields CDR1 MNHEY and CDR2 SVGEGT. CDR3 size: 17 residues. The germline V and J ends were trimmed by 0 bases and 6 bases, with 20 bases remaining between them. Here the CDR3 reads CASSYSRSGRVGDGYTF. In nucleotides, the CDR3 is TGTGCCAGCAGTTACTCGAGATCTGGCAGGGTGGGAGATGGCTACACCTTC.